Sequencing of this T cell receptor beta chain was carried out in a study of blood T cells in healthy people across ages. In its sample, this clonotype was seen a few times. Germline CDR1 ENHRY, CDR2 SYGVKD. This CDR3 region has 14 residues. Trimming left V 4 bases short and J 3 bases short, with 13 bases between. A second PCR, run for roughly 7 to 11 cycles, used a sample-barcoded 5' primer plus a J-beta primer mix. The study obtained at least 2.5 million CDR3-containing paired-end reads from every sample. MiXCR, applied by TCRdb to the 5' RACE reads, yields one record per CDR3 protein. The data hold more than 550,000 distinct CDR3 sequences, with about a fifth observed a single time.

The chain combines TRBV10-3 with TRBJ2-7; D possibly matches TRBD1 or TRBD2 (5 bases each). The sequence derives from a man between 65 and 79 years old in good health. What was sequenced was blood. The CDR3 loop is CAISGDEGIYEQYF. The CDR3 DNA reads TGTGCCATCAGTGGGGACGAAGGCATCTACGAGCAGTACTTC.